This T cell receptor (beta chain) came from a study of a mutant IDH1 vaccine in newly diagnosed glioma. As to this clone: Its antigen is unknown.

Looked up from germline, CDR1 is MNHNS and CDR2 is SASEGT. V lost 6 bases and J 8 bases, leaving 16 bases between the germline ends. The CDR3 runs to 13 residues. TCRdb's copy holds only in-frame clones and misses some; the assay was immunoSEQ multiplex PCR. The sample records over 65,000 clones, 80% to 85% being singletons. Time point defined: week 35, safety follow-up. Topical imiquimod accompanied each vaccine dose, which consisted of 300 ug of mutant IDH1 20-mer peptide. This specimen was PBMCs, taken from a glioma patient whose treatment included an IDH1 peptide vaccine. The TCR was taken from a man aged 18 to 30 with glioma. This rearrangement joins TRBV6-1 to TRBJ1-1; no reliable D call. CDR3 amino acids: CASRGQVWAEAFF. As DNA, the CDR3 is TGTGCCAGCAGGGGCCAGGTCTGGGCAGAAGCTTTCTTT.